The 19 T cell receptor beta chains reported below all come from one sample, sequenced in a study of CD8 T cells in ankylosing spondylitis. TCRdb analysed the 5' RACE reads with MiXCR anew, one entry per CDR3 protein. This sample has about 360,000 distinct CDR3 sequences; 20% occur once, and the top ten carry roughly 13%. Sample: blood, either unsorted or a sorted T cell fraction (not recorded which). These receptors originate from a male donor with ankylosing spondylitis or in good health (not recorded which).

The chain links TRBV20-1 to TRBJ2-3; 7 bases are a match to TRBD2. From germline, CDR1 is DFQATT and CDR2 SNEGSKA (reference sequence). Trimming cost V 0 bases and J 2 bases; bases outside gene matches: 5. There are 15 residues in the CDR3. This CDR3 is CSARDGGVATDTQYF. CDR3 DNA sequence: TGCAGTGCTAGAGATGGGGGGGTTGCCACAGATACGCAGTATTTT.

This clonotype was counted between two and nine times. The chain has TRBV29-1 and TRBJ1-4; 7 bases map to TRBD1. The CDR3 consists of 17 residues. CDR1 and CDR2 (germline): SQVTM, ANQGSEA. With V trimmed by 4 bases and J by 6 bases, 17 bases remained unmatched. The CDR3 DNA is TGCAGCGTTGTGTTTAATTTTCCAGGACAGGAAGATGAAAAACTGTTTTTT. It encodes CSVVFNFPGQEDEKLFF.

In this sample, this clonotype turned up a few times. The chain uses TRBV20-1 and TRBJ2-2; 7 nucleotides match TRBD2. Germline V gene sequence: CDR1 DFQATT, CDR2 SNEGSKA (reference sequence). The trim removed 0 bases at V and 3 bases at J, leaving 4 bases unmatched. The CDR3 consists of 15 residues. The CDR3 nucleotides are TGCAGTGCTAGAGACCCACGGGGGGACACCGGGGAGCTGTTTTTT. Encoded protein: CSARDPRGDTGELFF.

The CDR3 sequence: CASSSPGSDYEQYF. DNA for the CDR3: TGTGCCAGCAGTTCCCCGGGTTCAGACTACGAGCAGTACTTC. V is TRBV28 and J is TRBJ2-7; no firm D call. The CDR3 totals 14 residues. Germline CDR1 MDHEN, CDR2 SYDVKM. Deletions cut 4 bases from V and 3 bases from J, with 13 bases between.

This clonotype came up many times. CDR3 amino acids: CSCDGEVPYGYTF. The CDR3 DNA reads as TGCAGTTGCGACGGGGAGGTGCCCTATGGCTACACCTTC. J is TRBJ1-2 and V is TRBV29-1, with D unclear. The CDR3 sequence is 13 residues long. Germline CDR1 SQVTM, CDR2 ANQGSEA.

This clonotype has just a few counts. The chain employs TRBV2 and TRBJ2-3, with 8 bases that match TRBD2. Germline CDR1 SNHLY, CDR2 FYNNEI. With V trimmed by 6 bases and J by 5 bases, 7 bases remained unmatched. The CDR3 loop spans 14 amino acids. CDR3 coding DNA: TGTGCCAGCAGGCCAGCGGGGGTGGTAGATACGCAGTATTTT. Translating gives CASRPAGVVDTQYF.

This clonotype has only a few counts. V gene TRBV11-1 combines with J gene TRBJ2-3; D not resolved. The germline gives CDR1 SGHAT, CDR2 FQDESV (reference sequence). The CDR3 totals 15 residues. V was trimmed by 6 bases and J by 2 bases, leaving 15 bases between them. This CDR3 is CASSLGSVNTDTQYF. CDR3 DNA: TGTGCCAGCAGTCTCGGTTCCGTGAACACAGATACGCAGTATTTT.

This chain links TRBV16 with TRBJ2-3; maybe TRBD1 (6 bases). The germline CDR1 and CDR2 sequences are KGHSY and FQNENV. This CDR3 region has 13 residues. Trimming left V 8 bases short and J 2 bases short, with 11 bases between. The chain's CDR3 is CASADSSTDTQYF. CDR3 DNA sequence: TGTGCCAGCGCGGACAGCTCCACAGATACGCAGTATTTT.

This clonotype was detected only a few times. The rearrangement joins TRBV7-9 to TRBJ2-7, with 7 bases identical to TRBD1. This CDR3 has 15 amino acids. Per germline, CDR1 SEHNR and CDR2 FQNEAQ (reference sequence). With V trimmed by 5 bases and J by 4 bases, 11 bases remained unmatched. CDR3 in amino acids: CASSPRQGRVYEQYF. The CDR3 coding sequence is TGTGCCAGCAGCCCGCGACAGGGTAGAGTATACGAGCAGTACTTC.

This clonotype was seen a handful of times. This chain links TRBV11-2 with TRBJ2-2; TRBD2 agrees at 11 bases. There are 16 residues in the CDR3. The V segment lost 3 bases and the J segment 6 bases; nucleotides outside the gene matches: 6. The germline V gene encodes CDR1 SGHAT and CDR2 FQNNGV. CDR3 DNA sequence: TGTGCCAGCAGCTTTACTAGCGGGGGAGTCGCCGGGGAGCTGTTTTTT. Amino acid sequence: CASSFTSGGVAGELFF.

The V call is TRBV7-9, the J call TRBJ2-7; no firm D call. Per germline, CDR1 SEHNR and CDR2 FQNEAQ (reference sequence). Trimming removed 6 bases from V and 6 bases from J, with 9 bases in between. CDR3 length: 11 amino acids. The CDR3, as DNA: TGTGCCAGCAGGGAAGGGCGCGAGCAGTACTTC. Translating it yields CASREGREQYF. The variable domain in full, with the rest retrieved from reference TRBV7-9 and TRBJ2-7, is DTGVSQNPRHKITKRGQNVTFRCDPISEHNRLYWYRQTLGQGPEFLTYFQNEAQLEKSRLLSDRFSAERPKGSFSTLEIQRTEQGDSAMYLCASREGREQYFGPGTRLTVT.

The gene calls are TRBV3-1 and TRBJ1-1, with 7 bases that match TRBD1. V lost 0 bases to trimming and J lost 7 bases; unmatched junction nucleotides: 5. The V gene's germline CDR1 is LGHDT and CDR2 YNNKEL (reference sequence). This CDR3 contains 14 residues. This CDR3 is CASSQEAGGDEAFF. In DNA, the CDR3 is TGTGCCAGCAGCCAAGAGGCAGGGGGGGATGAAGCTTTCTTT.

The V gene is TRBV4-1, the J gene TRBJ2-2, with 10 bases lining up with TRBD1. Germline-derived CDR1 and CDR2 are MGHRA and YSYEKL. This CDR3 comprises 18 residues. The V segment lost 1 base and the J segment 4 bases; nucleotides outside the gene matches: 9. The CDR3 bases are TGCGCCAGCAGCCAAGCAGTATCCGGGACAGGGGTCACCGGGGAGCTGTTTTTT. Its protein product is CASSQAVSGTGVTGELFF.

The V and J genes are TRBV10-3 and TRBJ2-1; 12 nucleotides line up with TRBD2. Looked up from germline, CDR1 is ENHRY and CDR2 is SYGVKD. The length of the CDR3 is 15 residues. The V segment lost 6 bases and the J segment 4 bases; nucleotides outside the gene matches: 4. The DNA of the CDR3 is TGTGCCATCAGGGCTAGCGGGGGGGCTTACAATGAGCAGTTCTTC. It codes for CAIRASGGAYNEQFF.

The chain recombines TRBV15 with TRBJ1-1; D is unresolved. The V end lost 0 bases, the J end lost 1 base, and 9 bases lay between the germline ends. Germline loops: CDR1 LNHNV, CDR2 YYDKDF (reference sequence). The CDR3 length is 15 residues. The CDR3, as DNA: TGTGCCACCAGCAGAGATCAAGGGTGGAACACTGAAGCTTTCTTT. As protein: CATSRDQGWNTEAFF.

This clonotype was detected only a few times. V usage is TRBV10-2 and J usage is TRBJ1-1, with 8 bases aligning to TRBD1. Germline trimming cut 6 bases from V and 4 bases from J; bases unmatched to any gene: 4. CDR1 is WSHSY and CDR2 is SAAADI in the germline V gene. This CDR3 spans 13 amino acids. In DNA, the CDR3 is TGCGCCAGCAGGGACAGGGAGGCCACTGAAGCTTTCTTT. As protein: CASRDREATEAFF.

This sequence joins TRBV3-1 and TRBJ1-6, with D hard to call. Trimming stripped 1 base from V and 4 bases from J, with 8 bases between. This CDR3 region has 15 residues. Germline V lookup: CDR1 LGHDT, CDR2 YNNKEL (reference sequence). CDR3 amino acids: CASSQGREYNSPLHF. CDR3 coding DNA: TGTGCCAGCAGCCAAGGCCGAGAGTATAATTCACCCCTCCACTTT.

This clonotype appeared a few times. The chain joins TRBV4-1 to TRBJ2-7; TRBD2 is a possible D gene (6 bases). Germline CDR1 is MGHRA and CDR2 is YSYEKL. Trimming removed 8 bases from V and 2 bases from J, with 19 bases in between. The CDR3 covers 15 residues. DNA of the CDR3: TGCGCCAGCCGGGGACTGTTGGAGGACACCTACGAGCAGTACTTC. As protein: CASRGLLEDTYEQYF.

The chain recombines TRBV27 with TRBJ2-7; TRBD1 aligns across 12 bases. CDR1 MNHEY and CDR2 SMNVEV come from the germline V gene (reference sequence). This CDR3 has 13 residues. V was clipped by 2 bases and J by 10 bases; unmatched bases: 3. This chain's CDR3 is CASSLGGQGAQYF. Here the CDR3 DNA reads TGTGCCAGCAGTTTAGGGGGACAGGGGGCCCAGTACTTC.